The present entry profiles one T cell receptor beta chain with its context. Source study methods: Estimation of nucleated cell counts relied on the amplification of reference gene primers. Some clones are missing from TCRdb's copy, which holds only in-frame ones; the method was immunoSEQ multiplex PCR. V, J and clone size were drawn from that table, and D and trimming were deduced from the DNA. The sample carries hundreds of thousands of clones, more than 70% recorded once. These data come from a study of blood T cell repertoires in COVID-19. On the study more broadly: Samples taken during acute and convalescent COVID-19 were collected in the United States, Italy and Spain. From T cells, B-cell-depleted T cells, or PBMCs came the material, which was cDNA or gDNA.

The ends were cut back, 3 bases at V and 7 bases at J, with 7 bases in the middle. Germline CDR1 is ENHRY and CDR2 is SYGVKD. The CDR3 runs to 11 residues. A Seattle source enrolled patients during active infection and followed them longitudinally. This clonotype was sampled from a woman aged 30 to 39 with COVID-19, enrolled during active disease. Specimen: peripheral blood. This rearrangement joins TRBV10-3 to TRBJ2-7, with D possibly TRBD2 on 6 matching bases. DNA of the CDR3: TGTGCCATCAGTGACGGAGGGGAGCAGTACGTC. Translating gives CAISDGGEQYV.